Following are 21 T cell receptor beta chains from one sample sequenced in a study of blood T cell repertoires in COVID-19. Assay: immunoSEQ multiplex PCR; the TCRdb copy retains only in-frame clones and omits some. The sample includes over 250,000 clones, 65% to 90% of them seen just once. The specimen was peripheral blood. These receptors were obtained from a man aged 45 to 65 with active or convalescent COVID-19.

The chain joins TRBV5-1 to TRBJ2-2; TRBD2 matches at 9 bases. Germline-derived CDR1 and CDR2 are SGHRS and YFSETQ. This CDR3 is built from 16 residues. Trimming cost V 0 bases and J 4 bases; bases outside gene matches: 4. The CDR3: CASSLVAGGGTGELFF. CDR3 nucleotide sequence: TGCGCCAGCAGCTTGGTCGCGGGAGGGGGCACCGGGGAGCTGTTTTTT.

V and J are TRBV12-5 and TRBJ2-1; 13 bases line up with TRBD2. Trimming cost V 6 bases and J 7 bases; bases outside gene matches: 0. Germline V gene sequence: CDR1 LGHNT, CDR2 FRNRAP. CDR3 size: 13 residues. This CDR3 is CASGTSGRNEQFF. Here the CDR3 DNA reads TGTGCTAGTGGGACTAGCGGGAGGAATGAGCAGTTCTTC.

The J gene is TRBJ2-7, the V gene TRBV7-8; 9 bases line up with TRBD1. Germline CDR1 and CDR2: SGHVS and FQNEAQ. V trimming: 0 bases; J trimming: 7 bases; junction bases outside the gene matches: 10. The CDR3 extends over 16 amino acids. The CDR3 coding sequence is TGTGCCAGCAGCTTAGCGTCGAACAGGGGGCCAATAGAGCAGTACTTC. Amino acids: CASSLASNRGPIEQYF.

V and J are TRBV4-1 and TRBJ2-7; D is uncertain. V was pared by 0 bases and J by 2 bases, with 11 bases between. Germline-derived CDR1 and CDR2 are MGHRA and YSYEKL. The CDR3 length is 15 residues. The CDR3 nucleotides are TGCGCCAGCAGCCAAGATACGGCGGTCCCCTACGAGCAGTACTTC. Translation: CASSQDTAVPYEQYF.

The V gene is TRBV19, the J gene TRBJ2-7, with TRBD1 matching 7 bases. Germline trimming cut 5 bases from V and 7 bases from J; bases unmatched to any gene: 11. This CDR3 contains 14 residues. Germline V CDR1 and CDR2: LNHDA, SQIVND (reference sequence). This CDR3 is CASSSRQGLWEQYF. Written as DNA, the CDR3 is TGTGCCAGTAGTTCCCGACAGGGTTTGTGGGAGCAGTACTTC.

V usage is TRBV7-9 and J usage is TRBJ1-2, with 7 bases that match TRBD1. V shed 4 bases, J shed 3 bases, and the junction held 8 bases outside the gene matches. Germline-derived CDR1 and CDR2 are SEHNR and FQNEAQ (reference sequence). The CDR3 consists of 15 residues. CDR3 sequence (DNA): TGTGCCAGCAGCTACGCAGACAGGGTCGACTATGGCTACACCTTC. This sequence encodes CASSYADRVDYGYTF.

The chain joins TRBV7-2 to TRBJ2-3; 7 bases are shared with TRBD2. The CDR3 sequence is 16 residues long. V dropped 0 bases and J dropped 6; count of bases not matched to a gene: 9. CDR1 SGHTA and CDR2 FQGNSA come from the germline V gene. The CDR3: CASSLAPAGASDTQYF. The CDR3 nucleotides read TGTGCCAGCAGCTTAGCTCCTGCGGGAGCATCGGATACGCAGTATTTT.

The chain combines TRBV20-1 with TRBJ1-2; TRBD1 matches 8 bases. The ends lost 7 bases at V and 8 bases at J; junction bases unmatched: 6. The germline V gene has CDR1 DFQATT and CDR2 SNEGSKA (reference sequence). CDR3 length: 11 residues. Here the CDR3 DNA reads TGCAGTGTTGGCCGGGACAGGGGCTACACCTTC. Protein product: CSVGRDRGYTF.

V gene TRBV5-1 combines with J gene TRBJ1-6; 9 nucleotides agree with TRBD1. Trimming took 3 bases from V and 7 from J; bases not matched to a gene: 2. The CDR3 covers 14 residues. Germline V gene lookup returns CDR1 SGHRS and CDR2 YFSETQ. The CDR3 region has the DNA TGCGCCAGCAGCTCCGGGACAGGGAATTCACCCCTCCACTTT. As protein: CASSSGTGNSPLHF.

V usage is TRBV5-1 and J usage is TRBJ1-2; perhaps TRBD1 as D (6 bases). The CDR3 totals 15 residues. Trimming stripped 0 bases from V and 2 bases from J, with 11 bases between. CDR1 is SGHRS and CDR2 is YFSETQ in the germline V gene. The CDR3 nucleotides read TGCGCCAGCAGCTTGGAGAGGACAGCCAACTATGGCTACACCTTC. Translated, it gives CASSLERTANYGYTF.

CDR3 sequence: CASSLLRTRVYNEQFF. CDR3 DNA: TGTGCCAGCAGTCTTCTCAGGACTAGAGTTTACAATGAGCAGTTCTTC. This chain joins TRBV27 and TRBJ2-1; 7 nucleotides match TRBD2. V lost 5 bases and J lost 4; bases outside the gene matches: 11. The germline gives CDR1 MNHEY, CDR2 SMNVEV (reference sequence). The CDR3 has 16 amino acids.

The V and J genes are TRBV29-1 and TRBJ1-1, with 9 positions matching TRBD1. Germline lookup yields CDR1 SQVTM and CDR2 ANQGSEA. This CDR3 is built from 13 residues. Trimming took 5 bases from V and 6 from J; bases not matched to a gene: 7. This CDR3 is CSVTGGVTAEAFF. CDR3 bases: TGCAGCGTTACAGGGGGCGTCACTGCTGAAGCTTTCTTT.

This clone was observed a handful of times. V is TRBV5-1 and J is TRBJ1-1, with D tentatively TRBD1 (6 bases). Trimming took 0 bases from V and 3 from J, leaving 9 bases between them. Germline-derived CDR1 and CDR2 are SGHRS and YFSETQ. This CDR3 comprises 14 residues. The CDR3 nucleotides read TGCGCCAGCAGCTTGGACAGGGCGGACACTGAAGCTTTCTTT. Protein product: CASSLDRADTEAFF.

The chain uses TRBV7-9 and TRBJ1-1; a weak D match, TRBD1 (6 bases). The V end was cut by 5 bases, the J end by 3 bases, with 13 bases between. This CDR3 comprises 14 residues. Germline V gene data show CDR1 as SEHNR and CDR2 as FQNEAQ (reference sequence). CDR3 protein: CASSQGGVDTEAFF. CDR3 DNA sequence: TGTGCCAGCAGCCAAGGGGGGGTGGACACTGAAGCTTTCTTT.

Only one count was recorded for this clone. J is TRBJ2-5 and V is TRBV9; 11 bases line up with TRBD1. Germline loops: CDR1 SGDLS, CDR2 YYNGEE. With V trimmed by 0 bases and J by 0 bases, 10 bases remained unmatched. This CDR3 is 19 amino acids long. The CDR3: CASSVETGTGGGNQETQYF. The CDR3, as DNA: TGTGCCAGCAGCGTAGAGACCGGGACAGGGGGTGGGAACCAAGAGACCCAGTACTTC.

The CDR3 DNA reads TGCGCCAGCAGCCAAGATCAATATCAGCCCCAGCATTTT. Its protein is CASSQDQYQPQHF. The rearrangement links TRBV4-1 to TRBJ1-5; D unclear. There are 13 residues in the CDR3. Germline CDR1 MGHRA, CDR2 YSYEKL. The germline V and J ends were trimmed by 0 bases and 5 bases, with 5 bases remaining between them.

This chain uses TRBV21-1 with TRBJ1-1. TRBV21-1 is an annotated pseudogene. This CDR3 contains 14 residues. The CDR3 nucleotides read TGTGCCGGGCCAGTGACGGGGGGGAACTTTGAAGCTTTCTTT. Encoded protein: CAGPVTGGNFEAFF.

The chain uses TRBV6-1 and TRBJ2-7; the D is unclear. V gave up 3 bases and J gave up 2 bases, with 14 bases separating them. This CDR3 is built from 15 residues. Germline CDR1 reads MNHNS; CDR2 reads SASEGT. CDR3 nucleotides: TGTGCCAGCAGTGATTATGGGCAGACGGCCTACGAGCAGTACTTC. As protein: CASSDYGQTAYEQYF.

This rearrangement joins TRBV29-1 to TRBJ1-2; 7 nucleotides line up with TRBD1. The CDR3 has 13 amino acids. Trimming cost V 7 bases and J 4 bases; bases outside gene matches: 9. The germline V gene has CDR1 SQVTM and CDR2 ANQGSEA. The CDR3 nucleotides read TGCAGCGGACGGACAGGCCCTGGCTATGGCTACACCTTC. Translating gives CSGRTGPGYGYTF.

This clone was seen more than once but under ten times. This chain connects TRBV9 to TRBJ2-3, with a weak D call TRBD2 (6 bases). Deletions cut 0 bases from V and 0 bases from J, with 11 bases between. This CDR3 is built from 16 residues. Per the germline V gene, CDR1 is SGDLS and CDR2 is YYNGEE. In nucleotides, the CDR3 is TGTGCCAGCAGCGTAGCTAGCGACTCTAGCACAGATACGCAGTATTTT. Protein: CASSVASDSSTDTQYF.

The genes are TRBV1 and TRBJ2-7; the table names TRBD2, a call not compared with the DNA. TRBV1 is deemed a pseudogene. The CDR3 has 14 residues. The CDR3 here is CTSSQGTSVYEQYF. The CDR3 bases are TGCACCAGCAGCCAAGGGACTAGCGTTTACGAGCAGTACTTC.